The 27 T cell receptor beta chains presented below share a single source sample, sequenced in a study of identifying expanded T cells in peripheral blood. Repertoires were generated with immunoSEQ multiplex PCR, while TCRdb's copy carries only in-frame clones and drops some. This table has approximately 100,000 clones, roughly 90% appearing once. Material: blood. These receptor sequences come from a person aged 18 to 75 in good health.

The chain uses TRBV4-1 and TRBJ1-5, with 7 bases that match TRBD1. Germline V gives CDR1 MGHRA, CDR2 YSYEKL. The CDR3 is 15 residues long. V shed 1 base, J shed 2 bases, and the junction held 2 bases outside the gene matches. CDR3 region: CASSQVGGRNQPQHF. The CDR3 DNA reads TGCGCCAGCAGCCAAGTAGGGGGCCGCAATCAGCCCCAGCATTTT.

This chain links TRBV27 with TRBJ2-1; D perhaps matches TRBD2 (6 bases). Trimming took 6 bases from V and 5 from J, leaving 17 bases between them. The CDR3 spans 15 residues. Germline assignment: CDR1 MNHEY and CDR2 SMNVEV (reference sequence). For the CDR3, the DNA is TGTGCCAGCAGAGGAGTCCGGGACTTAAACAATGAGCAGTTCTTC. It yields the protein CASRGVRDLNNEQFF.

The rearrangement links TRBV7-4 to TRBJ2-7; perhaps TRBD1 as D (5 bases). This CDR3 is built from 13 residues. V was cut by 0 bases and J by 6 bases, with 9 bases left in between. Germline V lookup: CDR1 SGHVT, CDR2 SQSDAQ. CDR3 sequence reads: CASSLAPQGEQYF. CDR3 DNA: TGTGCCAGCAGCTTAGCGCCTCAGGGCGAGCAGTACTTC.

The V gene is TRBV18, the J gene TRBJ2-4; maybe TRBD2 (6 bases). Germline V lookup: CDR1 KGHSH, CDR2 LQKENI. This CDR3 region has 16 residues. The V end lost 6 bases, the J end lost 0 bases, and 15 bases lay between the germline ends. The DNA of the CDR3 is TGTGCCAGCTCCCCCCCCCGGGGACTAGCCAAAAACATTCAGTACTTC. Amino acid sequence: CASSPPRGLAKNIQYF.

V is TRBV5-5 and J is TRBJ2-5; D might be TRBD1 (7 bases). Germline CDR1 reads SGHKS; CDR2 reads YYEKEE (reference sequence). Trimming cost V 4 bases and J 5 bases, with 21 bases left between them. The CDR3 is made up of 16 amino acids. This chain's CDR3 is CASSAGTAPHSETQYF. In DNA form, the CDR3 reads TGTGCCAGCAGCGCGGGGACAGCCCCCCACTCGGAGACCCAGTACTTC.

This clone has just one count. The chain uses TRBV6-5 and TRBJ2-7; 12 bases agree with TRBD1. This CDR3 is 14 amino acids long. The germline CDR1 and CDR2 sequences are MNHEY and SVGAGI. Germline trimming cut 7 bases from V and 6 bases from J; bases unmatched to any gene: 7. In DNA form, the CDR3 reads TGTGCCAGCAACCGCGGGACAGGGGGCACCGAGCAGTACTTC. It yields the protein CASNRGTGGTEQYF.

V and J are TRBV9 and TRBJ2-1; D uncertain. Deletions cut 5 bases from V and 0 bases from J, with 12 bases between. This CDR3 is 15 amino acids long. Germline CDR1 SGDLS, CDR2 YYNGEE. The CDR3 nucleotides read TGTGCCAGCAGACCTGACACGAGCTCCTACAATGAGCAGTTCTTC. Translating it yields CASRPDTSSYNEQFF.

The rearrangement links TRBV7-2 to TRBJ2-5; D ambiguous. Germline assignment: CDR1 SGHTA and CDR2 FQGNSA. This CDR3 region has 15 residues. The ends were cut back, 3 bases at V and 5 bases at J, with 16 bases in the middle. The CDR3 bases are TGTGCCAGCAGCTTGGTGACCCAGGTGGGGGAGACCCAGTACTTC. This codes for CASSLVTQVGETQYF.

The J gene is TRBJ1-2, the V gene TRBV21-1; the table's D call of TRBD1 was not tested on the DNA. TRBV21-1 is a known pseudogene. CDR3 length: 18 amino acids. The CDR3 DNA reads TGTGCCAGCAGCAAAAGGTTAGGGGCAGCACCTAGTTACTATGGCTACACCTTC. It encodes CASSKRLGAAPSYYGYTF.

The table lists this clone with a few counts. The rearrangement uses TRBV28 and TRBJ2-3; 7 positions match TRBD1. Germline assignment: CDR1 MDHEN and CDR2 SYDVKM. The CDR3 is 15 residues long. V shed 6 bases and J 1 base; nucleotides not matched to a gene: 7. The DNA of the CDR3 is TGTGCCAGCAGCCGGGACAGTTACGGCACAGATACGCAGTATTTT. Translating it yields CASSRDSYGTDTQYF.

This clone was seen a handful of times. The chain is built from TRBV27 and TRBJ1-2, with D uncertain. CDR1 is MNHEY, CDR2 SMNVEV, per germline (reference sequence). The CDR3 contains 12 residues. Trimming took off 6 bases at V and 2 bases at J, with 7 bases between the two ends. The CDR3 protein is CASRTGNYGYTF. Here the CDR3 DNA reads TGTGCCAGCAGGACGGGGAACTATGGCTACACCTTC.

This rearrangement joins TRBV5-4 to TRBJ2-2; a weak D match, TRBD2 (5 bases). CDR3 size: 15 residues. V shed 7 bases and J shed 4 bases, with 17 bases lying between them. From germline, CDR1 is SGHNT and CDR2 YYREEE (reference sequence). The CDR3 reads CASSPRGVGTGELFF. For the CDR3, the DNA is TGTGCCAGCTCGCCCCGGGGAGTCGGCACCGGGGAGCTGTTTTTT.

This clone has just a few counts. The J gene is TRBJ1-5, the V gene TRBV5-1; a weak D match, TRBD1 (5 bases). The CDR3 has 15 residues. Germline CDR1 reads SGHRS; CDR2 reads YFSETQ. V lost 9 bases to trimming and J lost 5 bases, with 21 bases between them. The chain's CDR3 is CATRLRPRADQPQHF. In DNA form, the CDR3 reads TGCGCCACCCGGTTGCGGCCCAGGGCAGATCAGCCCCAGCATTTT.

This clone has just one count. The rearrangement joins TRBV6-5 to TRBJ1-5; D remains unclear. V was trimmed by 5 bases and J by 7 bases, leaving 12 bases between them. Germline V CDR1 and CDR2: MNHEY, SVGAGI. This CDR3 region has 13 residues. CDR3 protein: CASSVGVEQPQHF. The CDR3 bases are TGTGCCAGCAGTGTCGGGGTGGAGCAGCCCCAGCATTTT.

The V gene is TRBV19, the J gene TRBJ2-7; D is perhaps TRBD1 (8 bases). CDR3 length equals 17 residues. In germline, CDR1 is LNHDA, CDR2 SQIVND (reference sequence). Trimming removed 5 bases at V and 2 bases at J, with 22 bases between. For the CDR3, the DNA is TGTGCCAGTAGTCCCGAGGGGGGGACAGGTCATACCTACGAGCAGTACTTC. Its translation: CASSPEGGTGHTYEQYF.

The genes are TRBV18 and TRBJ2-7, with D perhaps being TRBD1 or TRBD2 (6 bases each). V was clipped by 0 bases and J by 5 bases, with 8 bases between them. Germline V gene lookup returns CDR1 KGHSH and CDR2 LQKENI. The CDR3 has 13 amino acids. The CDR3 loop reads CASSPPRGDEQYF. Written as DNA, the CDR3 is TGTGCCAGCTCACCACCGAGGGGGGACGAGCAGTACTTC.

The CDR3 here is CASSPGVNEKLFF. As DNA, the CDR3 is TGTGCCAGCTCACCAGGAGTTAATGAAAAACTGTTTTTT. The rearrangement joins TRBV18 to TRBJ1-4; the D is unclear. The CDR3 length is 13 residues. Germline CDR1 and CDR2: KGHSH and LQKENI. Trimming left V 2 bases short and J 4 bases short, with 5 bases between.

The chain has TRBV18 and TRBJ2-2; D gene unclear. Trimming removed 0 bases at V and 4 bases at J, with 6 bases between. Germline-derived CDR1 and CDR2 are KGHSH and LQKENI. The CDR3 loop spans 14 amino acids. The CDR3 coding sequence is TGTGCCAGCTCACCACCGGGTACCACCGGGGAGCTGTTTTTT. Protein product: CASSPPGTTGELFF.

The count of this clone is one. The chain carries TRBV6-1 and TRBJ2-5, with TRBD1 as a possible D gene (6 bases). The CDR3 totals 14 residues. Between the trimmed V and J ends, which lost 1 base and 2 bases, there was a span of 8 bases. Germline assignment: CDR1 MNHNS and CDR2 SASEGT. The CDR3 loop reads CASSEGQEQETQYF. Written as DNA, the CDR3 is TGTGCCAGCAGTGAAGGACAGGAGCAAGAGACCCAGTACTTC.

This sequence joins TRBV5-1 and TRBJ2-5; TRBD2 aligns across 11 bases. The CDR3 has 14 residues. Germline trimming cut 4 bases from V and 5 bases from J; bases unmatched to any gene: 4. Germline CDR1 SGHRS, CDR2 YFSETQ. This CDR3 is CASSRTSGFETQYF. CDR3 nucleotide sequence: TGCGCCAGCAGCCGGACTAGCGGGTTTGAGACCCAGTACTTC.

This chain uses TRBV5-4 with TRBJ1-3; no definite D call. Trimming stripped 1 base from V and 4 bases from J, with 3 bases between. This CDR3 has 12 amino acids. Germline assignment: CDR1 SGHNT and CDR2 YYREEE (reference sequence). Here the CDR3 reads CASSLQGNTIYF. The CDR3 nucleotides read TGTGCCAGCAGCTTGCAAGGAAACACCATATATTTT.

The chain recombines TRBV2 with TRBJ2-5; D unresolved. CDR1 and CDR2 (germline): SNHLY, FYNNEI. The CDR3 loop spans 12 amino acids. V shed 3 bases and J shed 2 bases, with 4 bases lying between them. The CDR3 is CASSEAQETQYF. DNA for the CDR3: TGTGCCAGCAGTGAGGCGCAAGAGACCCAGTACTTC.

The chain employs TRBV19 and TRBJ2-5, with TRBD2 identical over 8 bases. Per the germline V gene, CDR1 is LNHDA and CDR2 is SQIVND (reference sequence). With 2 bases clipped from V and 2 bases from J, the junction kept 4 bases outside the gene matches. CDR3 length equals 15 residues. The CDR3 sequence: CASSIPGTSQETQYF. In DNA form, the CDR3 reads TGTGCCAGTAGTATACCCGGGACTAGTCAAGAGACCCAGTACTTC.

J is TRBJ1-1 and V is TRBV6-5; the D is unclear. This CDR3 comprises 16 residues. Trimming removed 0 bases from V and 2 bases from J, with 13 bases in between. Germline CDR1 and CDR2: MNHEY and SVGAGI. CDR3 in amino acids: CASSYSTSAANTEAFF. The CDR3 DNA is TGTGCCAGCAGTTACTCGACCTCGGCGGCTAACACTGAAGCTTTCTTT.

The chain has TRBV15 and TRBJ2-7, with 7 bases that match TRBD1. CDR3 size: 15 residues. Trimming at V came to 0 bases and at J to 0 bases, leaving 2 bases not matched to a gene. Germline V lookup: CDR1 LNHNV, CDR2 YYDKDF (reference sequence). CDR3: CATSREEGASYEQYF. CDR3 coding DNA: TGTGCCACCAGCAGAGAAGAGGGGGCCTCCTACGAGCAGTACTTC.

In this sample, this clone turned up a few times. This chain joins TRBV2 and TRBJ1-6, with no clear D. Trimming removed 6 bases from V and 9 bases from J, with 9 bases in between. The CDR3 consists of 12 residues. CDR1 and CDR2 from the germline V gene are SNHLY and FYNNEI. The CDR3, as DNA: TGTGCCAGCAGACTCGAGGGTTCACCCCTCCACTTT. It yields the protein CASRLEGSPLHF.

CDR3 protein: CSARGGQGHGYTF. The DNA for the CDR3 is TGCAGCGCCCGGGGGGGACAGGGGCATGGCTACACCTTC. The V call is TRBV29-1, the J call TRBJ1-2, with 10 bases that match TRBD1. Losses at the gene ends were 7 bases for V and 6 bases for J; bases not matched to a gene: 8. CDR3 size: 13 residues. CDR1 is SQVTM and CDR2 is ANQGSEA in the germline V gene. Full variable domain (outside the CDR3, taken from reference TRBV29-1 and TRBJ1-2): SAVISQKPSRDICQRGTSLTIQCQVDSQVTMMFWYRQQPGQSLTLIATANQGSEATYESGFVIDKFPISRPNLTFSTLTVSNMSPEDSSIYLCSARGGQGHGYTFGSGTRLTVV.